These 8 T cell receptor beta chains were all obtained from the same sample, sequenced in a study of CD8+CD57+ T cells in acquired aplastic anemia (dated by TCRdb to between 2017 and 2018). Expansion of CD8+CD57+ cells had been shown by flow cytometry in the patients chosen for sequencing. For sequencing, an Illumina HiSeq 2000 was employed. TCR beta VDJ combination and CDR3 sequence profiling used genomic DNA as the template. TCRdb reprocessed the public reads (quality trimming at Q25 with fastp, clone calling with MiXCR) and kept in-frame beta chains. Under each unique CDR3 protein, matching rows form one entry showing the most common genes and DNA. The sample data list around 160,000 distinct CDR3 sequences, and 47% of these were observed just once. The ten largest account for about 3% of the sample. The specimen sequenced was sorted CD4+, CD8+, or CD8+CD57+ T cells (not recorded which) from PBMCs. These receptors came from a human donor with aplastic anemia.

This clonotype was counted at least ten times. The CDR3 spells CSVGQGGKNIQYF. In nucleotides, the CDR3 is TGCAGCGTTGGCCAGGGTGGCAAAAACATTCAGTACTTC. The V gene is TRBV29-1, the J gene TRBJ2-4; D possibly corresponds to TRBD1 (5 bases). Trimming pared 4 bases from V and 3 bases from J, leaving 10 bases between. The CDR3 is 13 amino acids. Per the germline V gene, CDR1 is SQVTM and CDR2 is ANQGSEA.

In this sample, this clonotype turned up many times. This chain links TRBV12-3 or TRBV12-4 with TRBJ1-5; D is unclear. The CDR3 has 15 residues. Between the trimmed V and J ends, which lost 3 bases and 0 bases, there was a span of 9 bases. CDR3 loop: CASSFGRSSNQPQHF. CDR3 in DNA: TGTGCCAGCAGTTTTGGTCGGTCTAGCAATCAGCCCCAGCATTTT.

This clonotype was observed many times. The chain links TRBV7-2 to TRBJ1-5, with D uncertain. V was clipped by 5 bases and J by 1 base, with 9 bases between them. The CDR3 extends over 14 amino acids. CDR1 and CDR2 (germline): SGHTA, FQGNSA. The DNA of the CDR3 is TGTGCCAGCAGCCCCCAGTTGAGCAATCAGCCCCAGCATTTT. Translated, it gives CASSPQLSNQPQHF.

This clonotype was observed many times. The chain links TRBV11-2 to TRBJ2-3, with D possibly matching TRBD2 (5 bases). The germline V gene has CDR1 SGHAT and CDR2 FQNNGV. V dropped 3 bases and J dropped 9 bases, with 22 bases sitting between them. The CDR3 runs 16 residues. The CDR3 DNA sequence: TGTGCCAGCAGCTTTCCTCGGACGGGAAGCCATAAGACGCAGTATTTT. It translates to CASSFPRTGSHKTQYF.

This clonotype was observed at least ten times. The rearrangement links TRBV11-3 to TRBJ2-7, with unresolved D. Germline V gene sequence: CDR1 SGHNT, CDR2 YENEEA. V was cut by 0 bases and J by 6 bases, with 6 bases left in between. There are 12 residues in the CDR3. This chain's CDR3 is CASSLDLGEQYF. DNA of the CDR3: TGTGCCAGCAGCTTAGATCTCGGCGAGCAGTACTTC.

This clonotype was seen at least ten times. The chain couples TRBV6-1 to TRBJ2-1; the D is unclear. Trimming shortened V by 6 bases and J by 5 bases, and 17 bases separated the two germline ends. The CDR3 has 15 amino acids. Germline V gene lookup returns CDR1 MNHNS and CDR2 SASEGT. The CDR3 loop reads CASRSLRYTDNEQFF. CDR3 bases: TGTGCCAGCAGATCTCTCAGGTACACCGACAATGAGCAGTTCTTC.

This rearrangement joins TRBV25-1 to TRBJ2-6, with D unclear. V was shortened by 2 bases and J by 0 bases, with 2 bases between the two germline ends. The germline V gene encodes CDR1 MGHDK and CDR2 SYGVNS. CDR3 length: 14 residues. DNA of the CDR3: TGTGCCAGCAGTGAACACTCTGGGGCCAACGTCCTGACTTTC. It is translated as CASSEHSGANVLTF.

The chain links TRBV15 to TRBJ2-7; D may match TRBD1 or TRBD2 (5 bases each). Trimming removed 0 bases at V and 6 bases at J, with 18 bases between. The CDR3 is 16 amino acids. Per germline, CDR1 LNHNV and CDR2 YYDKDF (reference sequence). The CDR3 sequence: CATSRDRGQGQGEQYF. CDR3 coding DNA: TGTGCCACCAGCAGAGATCGCGGGCAGGGTCAGGGCGAGCAGTACTTC. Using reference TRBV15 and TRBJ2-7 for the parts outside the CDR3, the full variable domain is DAMVIQNPRYQVTQFGKPVTLSCSQTLNHNVMYWYQQKSSQAPKLLFHYYDKDFNNEADTPDNFQSRRPNTSFCFLDIRSPGLGDTAMYLCATSRDRGQGQGEQYFGPGTRLTVT.